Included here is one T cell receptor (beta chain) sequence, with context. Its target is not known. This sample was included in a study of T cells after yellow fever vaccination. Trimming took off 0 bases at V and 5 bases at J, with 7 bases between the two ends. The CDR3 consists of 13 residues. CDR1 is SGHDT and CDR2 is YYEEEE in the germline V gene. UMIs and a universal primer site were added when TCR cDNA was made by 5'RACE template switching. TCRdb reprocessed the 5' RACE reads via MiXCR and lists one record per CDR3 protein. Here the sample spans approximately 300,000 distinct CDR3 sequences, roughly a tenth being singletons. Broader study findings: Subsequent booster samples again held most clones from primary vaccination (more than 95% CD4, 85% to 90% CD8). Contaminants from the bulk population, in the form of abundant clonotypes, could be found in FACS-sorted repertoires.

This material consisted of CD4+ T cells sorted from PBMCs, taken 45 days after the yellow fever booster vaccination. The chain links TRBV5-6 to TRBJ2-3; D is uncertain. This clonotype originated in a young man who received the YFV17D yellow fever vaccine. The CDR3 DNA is TGTGCCAGCAGCTTGGATCGAGTAGATACGCAGTATTTT. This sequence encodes CASSLDRVDTQYF.